This T cell receptor (beta chain) emerged from a study of molecular identifiers for immune sequencing clone quantification (dated by TCRdb to the late 2010s). In the study overall: For a replicate experiment, RNA from 20,000 or 100,000 naive CD8 T cells was divided into five aliquots, and four of the five aliquots were sequenced. This methods study benchmarked molecular-identifier clustering-based TCR repertoire sequencing (MIDCIRS) and TCR RNA copy counting, using CD8 T cells to do so.

Preparation of the library involved PCR. The listed sequencing device is Illumina HiSeq 4000. Bulk TCR libraries were generated as previously described, with the TCR primers listed in Table S5 used. The Qiagen AllPrep DNA/RNA kit was used to purify total RNA. Before analysis, reads from multiple sequencing runs of one library were combined. Concerning the study's data processing: Reads were retained only if the reads had an exact TCR constant sequence, and the retained reads were trimmed to 150 nt and grouped according to their 12-nt molecular barcodes. Reads within each barcode group were sub-clustered using a 15% Levenshtein threshold, and quality-weighted consensus sequences were constructed for each RNA molecule. Non-functional sequences were filtered out, along with any lower-count sequence sitting one edit away from another sequence. Barcode sub-clusters with fewer than 20% of the maximum read count were removed, based on fitting two negative binomial distributions. TCRdb cleaned the public reads at Q25 with fastp, built clones with MiXCR and kept in-frame beta chains. Duplicate CDR3 protein sequences are folded into a single record with the most common DNA and genes. It is TCRdb's table, rather than the study itself, that gives the V and J calls and clone size. Within this sample are about 320,000 distinct CDR3 sequences, with about a fifth of them counted one time only. In total, the top ten clones hold 0.7% to 0.9% of the sample.

On this clonotype: No antigen is known for it. Given a much more abundant clone one base away, this may be a read error.

Summary of the overall study and its limitations: When barcode sub-clustering was omitted, TCR diversity was inflated by chimeric consensus sequences, with chimeras reaching as high as 47%. Even against a background of approximately 1 million naive CD8 T cells, spiked-in Jurkat TCR RNA amounting to a single cell's worth was reported to be detectable. The naive libraries included spiked-in Jurkat TCR RNA (10 copies' worth), and this Jurkat TCR RNA is not part of the donor repertoire. In CMV-specific effector cells, clones with more than 20 RNA copies accounted for over 99% of molecules, whereas in naive cells such clones accounted for under 1%. Modeling gave about three recovered TCR RNA copies per cell versus approximately 9 by digital PCR, implying roughly 29% capture efficiency. Identical TCR molecules sharing a barcode could cause highly expanded clone sizes to be underestimated.

The CDR3 has 17 amino acids, counting the end cysteine and phenylalanine. CDR3 DNA only is kept here, 51 bases in frame from base 1. Naive CD8 T cell libraries were made from around 18,000 to 910,000 sorted cells using 10%, 30% or 50% of purified RNA. Naive CD8 T cells were FACS-sorted as CD8+CD4-CCR7+CD45RA+ on a BD FACSAria II into RLT Plus buffer. To test detection sensitivity, Jurkat RNA equivalent to about ten TCR copies was spiked into samples of about 17,000-1,100,000 naive CD8 T cells. CD8 T cells were enriched using RosetteSep CD8+ T Cell Enrichment Cocktail and Ficoll-Paque, and the enriched cells then underwent ACK red cell lysis.

The sample comprised naive CD8+ T cells from blood, with Jurkat cell RNA spiked in. The cell subset or site label, as the study defines it: FACS-sorted CD8+CD4-CCR7+CD45RA+ naive T cells. This receptor was identified in a human donor in good health. Some libraries in this study had Jurkat cell RNA spiked in. This chain is built from TRBV23-1 and TRBJ2-7; the D gene lacks a confident call. TRBV23-1 is treated as an ORF (open reading frame) with a function not yet certain. The bases read TGCGCCGGCAGTCGAAGACCGGGCCCTCAAATCGAATACGAGCAGTACTTC. Translated, this gives CAGSRRPGPQIEYEQYF.